Presented here are 22 T cell receptor beta chains from one specimen sequenced in a study of human T cells and chemical hapten exposure (dated by TCRdb to 2020 to 2022). Library method: RACE. Sequenced on a NextSeq 500. The public reads were reprocessed in TCRdb via fastp at Q25 and MiXCR, keeping in-frame beta chains. Records with the same CDR3 protein are collapsed into one entry carrying the most frequent genes and DNA. Here the sample has roughly 60,000 distinct CDR3 sequences; 6.7% occur a single time. The leading ten clones occupy around 1.6% of the sample. The sample's time point label, decoded: pre-sensitization, week 0. This specimen's treatment or condition label, per the study, means: therapeutic diphenylcyclopropenone sensitization with weekly scalp DPC. The specimen was whole blood, collected in connection with sensitization to the hapten diphenylcyclopropenone (DPC). Source of these receptors: a woman in her thirties with alopecia areata. Some clones in this sample may be carry-over from other donors' samples.

This clonotype has ten or more counts. The chain uses TRBV5-1 and TRBJ1-1; perhaps TRBD1 as D (6 bases). This CDR3 region has 14 residues. Between the trimmed V and J ends, which lost 3 bases and 1 base, there was a span of 10 bases. The V gene's germline CDR1 is SGHRS and CDR2 YFSETQ. CDR3 sequence reads: CASSSYRENTEAFF. The CDR3 nucleotides read TGCGCCAGCAGCTCCTACAGGGAGAACACTGAAGCTTTCTTT. Based on the CDR3 plus reference TRBV5-1 and TRBJ1-1, the full variable domain is KAGVTQTPRYLIKTRGQQVTLSCSPISGHRSVSWYQQTPGQGLQFLFEYFSETQRNKGNFPGRFSGRQFSNSRSEMNVSTLELGDSALYLCASSSYRENTEAFFGQGTRLTVV.

This clonotype has at least ten counts. The chain joins TRBV2 to TRBJ1-1; D not certain. CDR3 size: 15 residues. In germline, CDR1 is SNHLY, CDR2 FYNNEI. V gave up 6 bases and J gave up 4 bases, with 18 bases separating them. The CDR3 spells CASRPEQSKGTEAFF. The DNA of the CDR3 is TGTGCCAGCAGGCCGGAACAGAGTAAGGGCACTGAAGCTTTCTTT.

This clonotype was detected many times. The chain recombines TRBV6-1 with TRBJ1-1; D possibly corresponds to TRBD1 (5 bases). The CDR3 contains 17 residues. The V end lost 5 bases, the J end lost 2 bases, and 21 bases lay between the germline ends. Germline-derived CDR1 and CDR2 are MNHNS and SASEGT. CDR3 DNA sequence: TGTGCCAGCAGTAGAACGGGGACCATGGACGTTAACACTGAAGCTTTCTTT. This codes for CASSRTGTMDVNTEAFF.

This clonotype has a count of ten or more. The J gene is TRBJ1-1, the V gene TRBV12-3 or TRBV12-4; D might be TRBD1 (5 bases). The CDR3 runs to 12 residues. Trimming pared 3 bases from V and 4 bases from J, leaving 6 bases between. In DNA, the CDR3 is TGTGCCAGCAGTTTCAGGGTCACTGAAGCTTTCTTT. Translated, it gives CASSFRVTEAFF.

The sample holds a few counts of this clonotype. This sequence joins TRBV12-5 and TRBJ2-3; D is uncertain. This CDR3 comprises 15 residues. Germline V CDR1 and CDR2: LGHNT, FRNRAP. With 9 bases removed from V and 0 bases from J, the gap between germline ends came to 16 bases. The CDR3 is CARPPGRYSTDTQYF. CDR3 nucleotide sequence: TGTGCTAGACCCCCTGGCCGGTATAGCACAGATACGCAGTATTTT.

This clonotype showed up many times. J is TRBJ2-7 and V is TRBV20-1, with no clear D. This CDR3 comprises 13 residues. V was cut by 4 bases and J by 2 bases, with 12 bases left in between. Germline lookup yields CDR1 DFQATT and CDR2 SNEGSKA (reference sequence). This chain's CDR3 is CSATQISAYEQYF. The DNA for the CDR3 is TGCAGTGCTACTCAGATTAGTGCCTACGAGCAGTACTTC.

This clonotype came up many times. The V gene is TRBV12-3 or TRBV12-4, the J gene TRBJ1-5; a possible D gene is TRBD1 (5 bases). CDR3 length: 14 residues. The germline V and J ends were trimmed by 3 bases and 7 bases, with 13 bases remaining between them. CDR3 in DNA: TGTGCCAGCAGTTTGTTTTCGGGGGTCCAGCCCCAGCATTTT. Translated, it gives CASSLFSGVQPQHF.

Comments on this clonotype: The junction does not match germline at one end; this may be a read error. The chain employs TRBV7-9 and TRBJ2-5; unclear D gene. This CDR3 has 15 residues. Germline V lookup: CDR1 SEHNR, CDR2 FQNEAQ (reference sequence). CDR3 coding DNA: TGTCCCAGCAGCTACTCTAGGCGCGAATCGGAGACCCAGTACTTC. It translates to CPSSYSRRESETQYF.

This clonotype was detected many times. This sequence joins TRBV7-9 and TRBJ1-4, with D possibly matching TRBD1 (6 bases). This CDR3 has 15 amino acids. Germline CDR1 SEHNR, CDR2 FQNEAQ (reference sequence). V was pared by 3 bases and J by 6 bases, with 14 bases between. CDR3 nucleotides: TGTGCCAGCAGCTTGGGGGGGGCGCATGATGAAAAACTGTTTTTT. Protein sequence: CASSLGGAHDEKLFF.

This clonotype was observed many times. This sequence joins TRBV9 and TRBJ2-7, with 10 bases lining up with TRBD1. This CDR3 is 14 amino acids long. J lost 4 bases, V lost 2 bases, and 3 bases had no gene match. Per germline, CDR1 SGDLS and CDR2 YYNGEE. CDR3 bases: TGTGCCAGCAGCGTTGGGGACAGGGGATACGAGCAGTACTTC. This gives the protein CASSVGDRGYEQYF.

The chain joins TRBV7-9 to TRBJ1-4, with 10 bases aligning to TRBD1. This CDR3 region has 16 residues. The ends lost 5 bases at V and 6 bases at J; junction bases unmatched: 9. Per the germline V gene, CDR1 is SEHNR and CDR2 is FQNEAQ (reference sequence). Here the CDR3 DNA reads TGTGCCAGCAGCCCAGAAATGACAGGGGGCCATGAAAAACTGTTTTTT. Translated: CASSPEMTGGHEKLFF.

This clonotype turned up a few times. This chain links TRBV28 with TRBJ1-1, with D hard to call. This CDR3 region has 15 residues. Trimming pared 2 bases from V and 0 bases from J, leaving 10 bases between. Germline CDR1 and CDR2: MDHEN and SYDVKM. This chain's CDR3 is CASSLKRGMNTEAFF. The CDR3 coding sequence is TGTGCCAGCAGTTTAAAGCGGGGAATGAACACTGAAGCTTTCTTT. Supplemented by reference TRBV28 and TRBJ1-1, the full variable domain reads DVKVTQSSRYLVKRTGEKVFLECVQDMDHENMFWYRQDPGLGLRLIYFSYDVKMKEKGDIPEGYSVSREKKERFSLILESASTNQTSMYLCASSLKRGMNTEAFFGQGTRLTVV.

In its sample, this clonotype was seen many times. The gene calls are TRBV24-1 and TRBJ2-3, with D uncertain. The CDR3 length is 13 residues. The V gene lost 4 bases and the J gene lost 2 bases, with 6 bases spanning the gap. Germline V CDR1 and CDR2: KGHDR, SFDVKD. This CDR3 is CATSEQSTDTQYF. Here the CDR3 DNA reads TGTGCCACCAGTGAGCAGTCCACAGATACGCAGTATTTT.

This clonotype was recorded many times. The rearrangement links TRBV20-1 to TRBJ1-2; 11 nucleotides line up with TRBD1. V dropped 6 bases and J dropped 0; count of bases not matched to a gene: 12. CDR1 is DFQATT and CDR2 is SNEGSKA in the germline V gene (reference sequence). The CDR3 is made up of 17 amino acids. CDR3: CSALGTGGRGTNYGYTF. CDR3 bases: TGCAGTGCCCTCGGGACAGGGGGGCGCGGGACTAACTATGGCTACACCTTC.

Many counts were recorded for this clonotype. This chain joins TRBV5-1 and TRBJ2-7; 13 bases match TRBD2. Germline CDR1 reads SGHRS; CDR2 reads YFSETQ. The CDR3 extends over 14 amino acids. With 4 bases clipped from V and 6 bases from J, the junction kept 4 bases outside the gene matches. The CDR3 is CASSQLAGGTEQYF. The CDR3, as DNA: TGCGCCAGCAGCCAACTAGCGGGGGGGACCGAGCAGTACTTC. The full variable domain, with the rest looked up from reference TRBV5-1 and TRBJ2-7, is KAGVTQTPRYLIKTRGQQVTLSCSPISGHRSVSWYQQTPGQGLQFLFEYFSETQRNKGNFPGRFSGRQFSNSRSEMNVSTLELGDSALYLCASSQLAGGTEQYFGPGTRLTVT.

Comments on this clonotype: Without the conserved terminal phenylalanine or tryptophan, this CDR3 likely stems from a read error. DNA of the CDR3: TGCGCCAGCAGCCCAGGACAGGGGAACTATGGCTACACCTTA. It translates to CASSPGQGNYGYTL. This chain joins TRBV5-1 and TRBJ1-2; 9 nucleotides line up with TRBD1. This CDR3 is built from 14 residues. J gave up 2 bases and V 4 bases, and 3 bases lay outside the gene matches. The germline CDR1 and CDR2 sequences are SGHRS and YFSETQ.

This clonotype was detected ten times or more. This chain uses TRBV5-1 with TRBJ2-1; D gene uncertain. Between the trimmed V and J ends, which lost 5 bases and 4 bases, there was a span of 13 bases. The CDR3 is 14 amino acids. CDR1 and CDR2 (germline): SGHRS, YFSETQ. CDR3 sequence: CASRSGQKYNEQFF. The CDR3 DNA reads TGCGCCAGCAGATCGGGTCAGAAATACAATGAGCAGTTCTTC.

This clonotype was seen repeatedly, ten times or more. The chain recombines TRBV10-3 with TRBJ2-3, with TRBD1 matching over 11 bases. Per the germline V gene, CDR1 is ENHRY and CDR2 is SYGVKD. This CDR3 is 16 amino acids long. V shed 6 bases, J shed 1 base, and the junction held 6 bases outside the gene matches. CDR3 residues: CAISRTGGGGTDTQYF. As DNA, the CDR3 is TGTGCCATCAGCAGGACAGGGGGCGGAGGCACAGATACGCAGTATTTT.

In its sample, this clonotype was seen many times. The chain combines TRBV5-6 with TRBJ2-7; D remains ambiguous. The CDR3 is made up of 13 amino acids. CDR1 and CDR2 from the germline V gene are SGHDT and YYEEEE. The V end lost 1 base, the J end lost 4 bases, and 9 bases lay between the germline ends. The CDR3 region is CASSLRAPYEQYF. The CDR3 bases are TGTGCCAGCAGCTTGCGGGCCCCATACGAGCAGTACTTC.

This clonotype occurred a few times. The J gene is TRBJ1-2, the V gene TRBV7-3, with TRBD1 matching over 10 bases. The CDR3 totals 14 residues. After removal of 7 bases from V and 8 bases from J, the junction contained 10 bases not matched to a gene. In germline, CDR1 is SGHTA, CDR2 FQGTGA. CDR3 sequence (DNA): TGTGCCAGCACCGGACAGGGGGAAGTCCAAGGCTACACCTTC. Translation: CASTGQGEVQGYTF.

Many counts were recorded for this clonotype. V usage is TRBV3-1 and J usage is TRBJ1-5, with unresolved D. CDR3 size: 14 residues. CDR1 and CDR2 (germline): LGHDT, YNNKEL (reference sequence). V lost 1 base and J lost 4, with 8 bases in between. The CDR3 is CASSQGDGNQPQHF. In nucleotides, the CDR3 is TGTGCCAGCAGCCAAGGCGACGGGAATCAGCCCCAGCATTTT. Based on the CDR3 plus reference TRBV3-1 and TRBJ1-5, the full variable domain is DTAVSQTPKYLVTQMGNDKSIKCEQNLGHDTMYWYKQDSKKFLKIMFSYNNKELIINETVPNRFSPKSPDKAHLNLHINSLELGDSAVYFCASSQGDGNQPQHFGDGTRLSIL.

This clonotype came up once. Being one base from a much bigger clone, this may be a read error. V usage is TRBV29-1 and J usage is TRBJ2-7, with D uncertain. The CDR3 is 12 amino acids. CDR1 and CDR2 from the germline V gene are SQVTM and ANQGSEA. The CDR3 nucleotides read TGCTGCGTCGCTGGGGTCTCCTACGAGCAGTACTTC. Translation gives CCVAGVSYEQYF.